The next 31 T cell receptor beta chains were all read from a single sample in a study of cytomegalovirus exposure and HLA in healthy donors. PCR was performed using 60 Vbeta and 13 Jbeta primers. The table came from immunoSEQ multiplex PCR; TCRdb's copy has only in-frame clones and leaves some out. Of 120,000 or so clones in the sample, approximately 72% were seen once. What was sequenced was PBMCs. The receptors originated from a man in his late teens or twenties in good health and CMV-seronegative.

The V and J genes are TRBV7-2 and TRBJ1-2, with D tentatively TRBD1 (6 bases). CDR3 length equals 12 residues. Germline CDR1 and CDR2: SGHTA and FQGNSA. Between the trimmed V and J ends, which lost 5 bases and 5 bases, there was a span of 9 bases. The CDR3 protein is CASSQDSYGYTF. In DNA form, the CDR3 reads TGTGCCAGCAGCCAGGACAGTTATGGCTACACCTTC.

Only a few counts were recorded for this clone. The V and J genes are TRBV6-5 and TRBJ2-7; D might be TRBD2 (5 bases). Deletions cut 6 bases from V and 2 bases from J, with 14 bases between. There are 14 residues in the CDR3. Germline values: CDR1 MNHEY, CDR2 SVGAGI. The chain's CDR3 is CASRFGSNPYEQYF. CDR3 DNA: TGTGCCAGCAGATTTGGGAGCAACCCCTACGAGCAGTACTTC.

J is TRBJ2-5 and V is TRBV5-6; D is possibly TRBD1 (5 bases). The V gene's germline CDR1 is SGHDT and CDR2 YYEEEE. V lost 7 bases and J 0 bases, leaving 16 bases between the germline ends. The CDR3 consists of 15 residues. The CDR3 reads CASLRVRQYQETQYF. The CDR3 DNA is TGTGCCAGCCTTAGGGTCAGACAGTACCAAGAGACCCAGTACTTC.

CDR3: CASSLEGGLGETQYF. In DNA, the CDR3 is TGCGCCAGCAGCTTGGAAGGGGGCCTTGGTGAGACCCAGTACTTC. The rearrangement uses TRBV5-1 and TRBJ2-5; TRBD1 aligns across 7 bases. Looked up from germline, CDR1 is SGHRS and CDR2 is YFSETQ. This CDR3 has 15 residues. The ends lost 0 bases at V and 5 bases at J; junction bases unmatched: 7.

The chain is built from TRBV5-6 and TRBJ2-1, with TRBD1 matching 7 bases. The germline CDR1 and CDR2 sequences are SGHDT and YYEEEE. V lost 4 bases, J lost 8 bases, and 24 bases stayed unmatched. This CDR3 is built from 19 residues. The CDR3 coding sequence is TGTGCCAGCAGCCTGACTTGGGTACAGGGGTGGAGTAGCGTCGATGAGCAGTTCTTC. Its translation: CASSLTWVQGWSSVDEQFF.

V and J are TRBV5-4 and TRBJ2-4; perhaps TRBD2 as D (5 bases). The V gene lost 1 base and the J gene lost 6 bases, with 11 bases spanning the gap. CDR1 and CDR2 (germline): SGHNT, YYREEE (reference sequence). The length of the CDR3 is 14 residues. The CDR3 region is CASSLPAAPNIQYF. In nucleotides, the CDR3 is TGTGCCAGCAGCTTGCCAGCGGCCCCAAACATTCAGTACTTC.

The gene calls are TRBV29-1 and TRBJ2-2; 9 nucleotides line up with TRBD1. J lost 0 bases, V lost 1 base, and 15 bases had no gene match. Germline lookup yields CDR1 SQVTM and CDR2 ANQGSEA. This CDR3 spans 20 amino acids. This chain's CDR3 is CSVEGDRDGAGIANTGELFF. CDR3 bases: TGCAGCGTTGAAGGGGACAGGGACGGGGCGGGAATCGCGAACACCGGGGAGCTGTTTTTT.

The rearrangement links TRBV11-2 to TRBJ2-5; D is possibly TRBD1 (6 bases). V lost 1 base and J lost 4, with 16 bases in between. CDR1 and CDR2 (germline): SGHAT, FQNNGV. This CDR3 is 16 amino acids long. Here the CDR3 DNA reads TGTGCCAGCAGCTTAGGCCTCGGACAGCCCGGAGAGACCCAGTACTTC. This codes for CASSLGLGQPGETQYF.

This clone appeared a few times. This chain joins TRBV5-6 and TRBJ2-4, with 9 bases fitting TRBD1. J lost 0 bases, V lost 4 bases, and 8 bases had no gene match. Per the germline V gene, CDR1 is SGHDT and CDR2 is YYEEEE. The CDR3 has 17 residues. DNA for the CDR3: TGTGCCAGCAGCACTGTTGGACAGGGGTTAGCCAAAAACATTCAGTACTTC. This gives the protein CASSTVGQGLAKNIQYF.

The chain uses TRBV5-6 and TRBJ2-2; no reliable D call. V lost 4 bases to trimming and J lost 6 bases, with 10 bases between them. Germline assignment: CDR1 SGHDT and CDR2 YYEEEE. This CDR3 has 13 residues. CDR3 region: CASSAEFPGELFF. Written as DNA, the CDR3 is TGTGCCAGCAGCGCTGAGTTTCCCGGGGAGCTGTTTTTT.

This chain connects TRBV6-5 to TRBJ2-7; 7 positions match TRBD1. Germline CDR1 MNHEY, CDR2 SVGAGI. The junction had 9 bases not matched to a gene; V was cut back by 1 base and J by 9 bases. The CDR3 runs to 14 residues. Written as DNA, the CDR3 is TGTGCCAGCAGTTACTACGGGACAGAGGACGGGCAGTACTTC. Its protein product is CASSYYGTEDGQYF.

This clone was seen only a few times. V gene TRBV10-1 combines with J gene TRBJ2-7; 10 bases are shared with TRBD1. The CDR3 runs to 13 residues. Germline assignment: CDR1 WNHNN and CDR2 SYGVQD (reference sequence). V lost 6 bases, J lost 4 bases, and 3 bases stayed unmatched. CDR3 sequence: CASSRDRGYEQYF. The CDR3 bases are TGCGCCAGCAGCCGGGACAGGGGTTACGAGCAGTACTTC.

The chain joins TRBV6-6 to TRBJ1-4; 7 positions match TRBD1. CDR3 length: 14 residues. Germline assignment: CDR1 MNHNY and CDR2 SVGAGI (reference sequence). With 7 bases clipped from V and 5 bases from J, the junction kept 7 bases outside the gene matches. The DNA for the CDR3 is TGTGCCAGCACGAAGGGACAGATGAATGAAAAACTGTTTTTT. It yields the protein CASTKGQMNEKLFF.

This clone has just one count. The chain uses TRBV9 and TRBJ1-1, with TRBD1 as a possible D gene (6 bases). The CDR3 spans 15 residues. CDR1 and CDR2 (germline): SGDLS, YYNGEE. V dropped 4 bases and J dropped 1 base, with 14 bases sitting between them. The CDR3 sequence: CASSSWRTENTEAFF. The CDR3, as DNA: TGTGCCAGCAGCTCGTGGAGGACAGAGAACACTGAAGCTTTCTTT.

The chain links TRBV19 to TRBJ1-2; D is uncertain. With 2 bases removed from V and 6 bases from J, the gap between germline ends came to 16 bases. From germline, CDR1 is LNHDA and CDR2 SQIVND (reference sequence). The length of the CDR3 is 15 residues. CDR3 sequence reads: CASSITGTQTNGYTF. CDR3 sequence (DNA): TGTGCCAGTAGTATAACGGGAACCCAAACAAATGGCTACACCTTC.

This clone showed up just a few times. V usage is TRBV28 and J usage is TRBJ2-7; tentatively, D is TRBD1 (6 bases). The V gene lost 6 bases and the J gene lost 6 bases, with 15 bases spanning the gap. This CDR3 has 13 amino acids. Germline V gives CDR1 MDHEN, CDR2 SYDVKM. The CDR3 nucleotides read TGTGCCAGCAGGGCGACAGGTCTAAGCGAGCAGTACTTC. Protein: CASRATGLSEQYF.

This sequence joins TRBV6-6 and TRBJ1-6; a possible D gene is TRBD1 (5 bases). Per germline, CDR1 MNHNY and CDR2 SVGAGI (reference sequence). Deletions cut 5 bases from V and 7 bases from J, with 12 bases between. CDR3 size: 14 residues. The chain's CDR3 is CASSRQPFNSPLHF. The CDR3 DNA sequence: TGTGCCAGCAGTCGACAGCCGTTCAATTCACCCCTCCACTTT.

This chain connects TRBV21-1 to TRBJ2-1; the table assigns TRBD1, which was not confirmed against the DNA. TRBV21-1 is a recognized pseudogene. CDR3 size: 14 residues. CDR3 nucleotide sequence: TGTGCCAGGGTAGCACGGACAAACCACAATGAGCAGTTCTTC. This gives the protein CARVARTNHNEQFF.

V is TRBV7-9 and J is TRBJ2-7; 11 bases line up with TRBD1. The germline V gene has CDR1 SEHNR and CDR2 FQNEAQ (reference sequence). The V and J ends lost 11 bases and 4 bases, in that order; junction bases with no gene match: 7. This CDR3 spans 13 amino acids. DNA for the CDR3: TGTGCCTCCGGCGGGACAGGGGGGTACGAGCAGTACTTC. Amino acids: CASGGTGGYEQYF.

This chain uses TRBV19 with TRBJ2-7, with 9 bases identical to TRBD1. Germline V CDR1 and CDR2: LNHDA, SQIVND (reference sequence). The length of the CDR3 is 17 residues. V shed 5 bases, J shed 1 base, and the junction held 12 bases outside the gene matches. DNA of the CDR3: TGTGCCAGTAGTCCGACCCCGGGACAGGGTTTGTCCTACGAGCAGTACTTC. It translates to CASSPTPGQGLSYEQYF.

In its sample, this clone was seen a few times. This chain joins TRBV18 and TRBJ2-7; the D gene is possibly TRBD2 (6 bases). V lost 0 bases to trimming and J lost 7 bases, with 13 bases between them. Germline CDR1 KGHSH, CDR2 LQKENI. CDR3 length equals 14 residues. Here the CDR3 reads CASSPPGEAGEQYF. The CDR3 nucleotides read TGTGCCAGCTCACCACCAGGGGAGGCGGGTGAGCAGTACTTC.

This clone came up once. CDR3: CASSLTGVRTASLYGYTF. In DNA, the CDR3 is TGCGCCAGCAGCTTGACCGGAGTCAGGACAGCCAGCCTTTATGGCTACACCTTC. This chain connects TRBV5-1 to TRBJ1-2, with a possible D match to TRBD1 (6 bases). The ends were cut back, 1 base at V and 5 bases at J, with 24 bases in the middle. The CDR3 runs to 18 residues. Germline V CDR1 and CDR2: SGHRS, YFSETQ.

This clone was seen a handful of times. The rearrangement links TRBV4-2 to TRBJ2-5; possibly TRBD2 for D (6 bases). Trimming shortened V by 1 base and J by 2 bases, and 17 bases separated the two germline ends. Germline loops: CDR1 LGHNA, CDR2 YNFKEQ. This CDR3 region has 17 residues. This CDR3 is CASSQGHMARGQETQYF. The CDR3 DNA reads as TGTGCCAGCAGCCAAGGACACATGGCTCGGGGGCAAGAGACCCAGTACTTC.

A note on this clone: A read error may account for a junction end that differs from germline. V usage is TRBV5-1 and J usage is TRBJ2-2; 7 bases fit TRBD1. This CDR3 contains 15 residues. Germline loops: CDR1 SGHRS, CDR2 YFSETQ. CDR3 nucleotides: TGCGCCCGCAGCACCGGACAGGTCGGCACCGGGGAGCTGTTTTTT. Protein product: CARSTGQVGTGELFF.

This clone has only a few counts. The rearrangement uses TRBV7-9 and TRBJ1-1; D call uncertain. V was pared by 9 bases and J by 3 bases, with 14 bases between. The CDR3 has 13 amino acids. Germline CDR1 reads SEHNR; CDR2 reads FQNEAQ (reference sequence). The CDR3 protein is CASNKLQDTEAFF. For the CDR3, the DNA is TGTGCCAGTAACAAACTACAAGACACTGAAGCTTTCTTT.

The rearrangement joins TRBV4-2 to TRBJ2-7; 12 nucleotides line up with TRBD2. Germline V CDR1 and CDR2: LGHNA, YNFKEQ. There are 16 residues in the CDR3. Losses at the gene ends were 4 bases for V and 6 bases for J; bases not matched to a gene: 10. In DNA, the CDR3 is TGTGCCAGCAGCCTCCTGACTAGCGGGAGTCCCTCCGAGCAGTACTTC. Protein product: CASSLLTSGSPSEQYF.

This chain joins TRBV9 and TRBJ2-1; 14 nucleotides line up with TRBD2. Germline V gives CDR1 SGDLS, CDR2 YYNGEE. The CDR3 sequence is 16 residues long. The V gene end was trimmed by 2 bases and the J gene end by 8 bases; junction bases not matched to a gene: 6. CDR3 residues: CASSVSGTSGSDEQFF. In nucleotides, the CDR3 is TGTGCCAGCAGCGTCTCCGGGACTAGCGGGAGTGATGAGCAGTTCTTC.

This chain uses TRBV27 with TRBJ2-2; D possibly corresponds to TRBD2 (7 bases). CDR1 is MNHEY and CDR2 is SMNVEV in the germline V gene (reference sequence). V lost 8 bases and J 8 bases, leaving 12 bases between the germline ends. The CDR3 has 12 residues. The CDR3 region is CASRRGGGELFF. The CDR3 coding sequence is TGTGCCAGCCGTAGGGGGGGAGGGGAGCTGTTTTTT.

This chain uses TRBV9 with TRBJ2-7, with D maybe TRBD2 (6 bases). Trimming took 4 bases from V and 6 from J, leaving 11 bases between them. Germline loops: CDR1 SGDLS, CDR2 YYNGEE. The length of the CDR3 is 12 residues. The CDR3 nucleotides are TGTGCCAGCAGCTCCCCCGGGGGCGAGCAGTACTTC. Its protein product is CASSSPGGEQYF. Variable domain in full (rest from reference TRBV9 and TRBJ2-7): DSGVTQTPKHLITATGQRVTLRCSPRSGDLSVYWYQQSLDQGLQFLIQYYNGEERAKGNILERFSAQQFPDLHSELNLSSLELGDSALYFCASSSPGGEQYFGPGTRLTVT.

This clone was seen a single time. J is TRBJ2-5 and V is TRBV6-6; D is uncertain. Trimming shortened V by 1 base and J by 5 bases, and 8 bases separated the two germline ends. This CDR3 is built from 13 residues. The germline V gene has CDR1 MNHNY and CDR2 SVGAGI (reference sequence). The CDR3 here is CASSYYPRETQYF. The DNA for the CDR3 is TGTGCCAGCAGTTACTATCCCCGGGAGACCCAGTACTTC.

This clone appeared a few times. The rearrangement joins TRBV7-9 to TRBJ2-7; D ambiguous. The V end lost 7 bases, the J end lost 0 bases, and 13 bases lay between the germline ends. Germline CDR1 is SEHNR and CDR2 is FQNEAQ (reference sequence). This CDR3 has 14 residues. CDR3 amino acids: CASTPQAVSYEQYF. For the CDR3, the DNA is TGTGCCAGCACCCCGCAGGCCGTCTCCTACGAGCAGTACTTC.